Following are 7 T cell receptor beta chains from one sample sequenced in a study of blood T cell repertoires in COVID-19. Method: immunoSEQ multiplex PCR; TCRdb's copy keeps in-frame clones and lacks some. The data hold fewer than 90,000 clones, with around 72% observed a single time. Sample: peripheral blood. These receptors were collected from a woman older than 75 with acute or convalescent COVID-19.

Here the CDR3 reads CASREPSGGDYEQYF. The CDR3 DNA sequence: TGTGCCAGCAGAGAGCCTAGCGGGGGAGATTACGAGCAGTACTTC. The gene calls are TRBV2 and TRBJ2-7, with 10 bases fitting TRBD2. V lost 6 bases and J lost 4; bases outside the gene matches: 9. Per the germline V gene, CDR1 is SNHLY and CDR2 is FYNNEI. The CDR3 sequence is 15 residues long. Filled out from reference TRBV2 and TRBJ2-7, the complete variable domain reads EPEVTQTPSHQVTQMGQEVILRCVPISNHLYFYWYRQILGQKVEFLVSFYNNEISEKSEIFDDQFSVERPDGSNFTLKIRSTKLEDSAMYFCASREPSGGDYEQYFGPGTRLTVT.

The J gene is TRBJ2-7, the V gene TRBV24-1; possible D gene TRBD1, 5 bases. Germline V gene lookup returns CDR1 KGHDR and CDR2 SFDVKD. V was clipped by 5 bases and J by 3 bases, with 16 bases between them. The CDR3 is 15 amino acids. CDR3 amino acids: CATSVGAVEVYEQYF. The CDR3 nucleotides are TGTGCCACCAGTGTAGGGGCAGTCGAGGTCTACGAGCAGTACTTC.

The chain carries TRBV5-1 and TRBJ1-2; 7 nucleotides align to TRBD1. J lost 7 bases, V lost 1 base, and 4 bases had no gene match. This CDR3 spans 13 amino acids. The germline CDR1 and CDR2 sequences are SGHRS and YFSETQ. The CDR3 protein is CASSLTGEFGYTF. The CDR3 DNA reads as TGCGCCAGCAGCTTGACAGGGGAGTTTGGCTACACCTTC.

V gene TRBV19 combines with J gene TRBJ2-3; maybe TRBD2 (6 bases). This CDR3 contains 15 residues. V lost 9 bases, J lost 8 bases, and 24 bases lay in between. The germline V gene encodes CDR1 LNHDA and CDR2 SQIVND (reference sequence). The CDR3 region has the DNA TGTGCCAGCACCGCCCGATGGGGATCCGGGGGTACGCAGTATTTT. It yields the protein CASTARWGSGGTQYF.

The V call is TRBV7-3, the J call TRBJ1-1; D is possibly TRBD1 (5 bases). Germline V gene data show CDR1 as SGHTA and CDR2 as FQGTGA. V was pared by 5 bases and J by 4 bases, with 17 bases between. The CDR3 consists of 15 residues. CDR3 loop: CASSPSAGRGTEAFF. DNA of the CDR3: TGTGCCAGCAGCCCAAGCGCAGGGAGGGGCACTGAAGCTTTCTTT. The whole variable domain, filled in from reference TRBV7-3 and TRBJ1-1, reads GAGVSQTPSNKVTEKGKYVELRCDPISGHTALYWYRQSLGQGPEFLIYFQGTGAADDSGLPNDRFFAVRPEGSVSTLKIQRTERGDSAVYLCASSPSAGRGTEAFFGQGTRLTVV.

The chain employs TRBV7-9 and TRBJ2-3; 11 bases agree with TRBD1. Looked up from germline, CDR1 is SEHNR and CDR2 is FQNEAQ (reference sequence). This CDR3 is built from 16 residues. V dropped 2 bases and J dropped 3; count of bases not matched to a gene: 4. The CDR3 region has the DNA TGTGCCAGCAGCTTACCGGACAGGGGGCGGACAGATACGCAGTATTTT. It is translated as CASSLPDRGRTDTQYF.

CDR3 coding DNA: TGCGCCAGCAGCTTGGGTCCGACCGAGGTTGACACTGAAGCTTTCTTT. Its protein product is CASSLGPTEVDTEAFF. J is TRBJ1-1 and V is TRBV5-1; D is uncertain. Germline V gene lookup returns CDR1 SGHRS and CDR2 YFSETQ. Trimming cost V 0 bases and J 3 bases, with 15 bases left between them. The CDR3 has 16 amino acids.